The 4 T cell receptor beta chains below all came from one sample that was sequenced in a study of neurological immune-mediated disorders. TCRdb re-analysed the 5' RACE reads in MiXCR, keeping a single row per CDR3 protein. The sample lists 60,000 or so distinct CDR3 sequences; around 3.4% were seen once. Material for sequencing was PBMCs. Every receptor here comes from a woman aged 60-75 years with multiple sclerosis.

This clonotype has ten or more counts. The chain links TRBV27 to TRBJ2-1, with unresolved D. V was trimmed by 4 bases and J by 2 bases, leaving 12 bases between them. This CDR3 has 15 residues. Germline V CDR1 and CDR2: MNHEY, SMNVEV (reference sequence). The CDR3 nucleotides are TGTGCCAGCAGTTCGAGCAATCCGACCTACAATGAGCAGTTCTTC. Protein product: CASSSSNPTYNEQFF.

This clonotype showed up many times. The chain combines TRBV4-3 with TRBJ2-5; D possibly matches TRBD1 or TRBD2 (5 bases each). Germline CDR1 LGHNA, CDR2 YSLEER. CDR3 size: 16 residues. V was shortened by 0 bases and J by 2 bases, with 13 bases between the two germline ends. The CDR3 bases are TGCGCCAGCAGCCAAGATTTCGGGACGGGGCAAGAGACCCAGTACTTC. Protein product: CASSQDFGTGQETQYF.

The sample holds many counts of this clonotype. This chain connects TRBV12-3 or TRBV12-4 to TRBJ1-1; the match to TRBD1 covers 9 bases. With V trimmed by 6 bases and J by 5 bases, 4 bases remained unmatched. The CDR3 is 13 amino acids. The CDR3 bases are TGTGCCAGCAGGTCGACAGGGGGAACTGAAGCTTTCTTT. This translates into CASRSTGGTEAFF.

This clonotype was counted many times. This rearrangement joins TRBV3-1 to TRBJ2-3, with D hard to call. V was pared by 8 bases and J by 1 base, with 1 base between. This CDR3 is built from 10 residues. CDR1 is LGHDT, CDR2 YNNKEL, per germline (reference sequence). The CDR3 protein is CASGTDTQYF. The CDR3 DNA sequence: TGTGCCAGCGGCACAGATACGCAGTATTTT.